This section outlines one T cell receptor beta chain sequence together with its context. This entry comes from a study of blood T cell repertoires in COVID-19. Study as a whole: Sites in the United States, Italy and Spain provided acute and convalescent COVID-19 samples. T cells, B-cell-depleted T cells, or PBMCs provided the cDNA or gDNA that served as material.

In the study's own analysis: Cell counts per sample came from amplifying reference gene primers. Sequencing was performed with immunoSEQ multiplex PCR; in TCRdb, only in-frame clones are kept and a portion is missing. The D gene and trimming were derived from the DNA, and the V and J assignments and clone size from that table. The sample contains about 36,000 clones, roughly 80% of which appear only once. V was shortened by 5 bases and J by 7 bases, with 20 bases between the two germline ends. CDR1 and CDR2 (germline): LNHNV, YYDKDF (reference sequence). The CDR3 contains 15 residues. The origin of this receptor is a man between 65 and 80 years old with acute or convalescent COVID-19. The sequencing sample was made of peripheral blood. The chain links TRBV15 to TRBJ1-1; D possibly corresponds to TRBD1 (6 bases). For the CDR3, the DNA is TGTGCCACCAGCGGGGAGTTGGGACAACGCCGTGAAGCTTTCTTT. This gives the protein CATSGELGQRREAFF.